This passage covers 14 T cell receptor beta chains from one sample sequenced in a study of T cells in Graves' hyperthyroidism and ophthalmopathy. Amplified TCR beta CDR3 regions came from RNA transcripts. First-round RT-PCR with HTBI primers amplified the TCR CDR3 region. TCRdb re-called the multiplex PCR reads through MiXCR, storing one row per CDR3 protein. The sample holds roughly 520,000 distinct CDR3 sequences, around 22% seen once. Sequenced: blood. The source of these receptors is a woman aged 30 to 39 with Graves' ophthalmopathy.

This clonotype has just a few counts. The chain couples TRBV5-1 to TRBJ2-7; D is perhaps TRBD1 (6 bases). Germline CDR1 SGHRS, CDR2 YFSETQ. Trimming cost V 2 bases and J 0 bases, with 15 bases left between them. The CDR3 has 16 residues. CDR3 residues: CASSLDRDKSSYEQYF. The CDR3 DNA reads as TGCGCCAGCAGCTTAGACCGGGACAAGAGCTCCTACGAGCAGTACTTC.

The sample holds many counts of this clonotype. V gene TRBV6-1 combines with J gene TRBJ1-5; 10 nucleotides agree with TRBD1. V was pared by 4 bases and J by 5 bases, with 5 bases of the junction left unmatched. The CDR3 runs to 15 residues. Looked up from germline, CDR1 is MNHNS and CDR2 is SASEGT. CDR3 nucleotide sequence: TGTGCCAGCAGTGCGACAGGGGGCAGGGATCAGCCCCAGCATTTT. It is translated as CASSATGGRDQPQHF.

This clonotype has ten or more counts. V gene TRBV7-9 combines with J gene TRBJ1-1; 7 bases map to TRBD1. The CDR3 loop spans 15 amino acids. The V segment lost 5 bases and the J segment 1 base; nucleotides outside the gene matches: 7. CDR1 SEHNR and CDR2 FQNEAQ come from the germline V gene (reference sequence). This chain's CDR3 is CASSPSGTENTEAFF. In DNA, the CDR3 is TGTGCCAGCAGCCCGTCCGGGACAGAGAACACTGAAGCTTTCTTT.

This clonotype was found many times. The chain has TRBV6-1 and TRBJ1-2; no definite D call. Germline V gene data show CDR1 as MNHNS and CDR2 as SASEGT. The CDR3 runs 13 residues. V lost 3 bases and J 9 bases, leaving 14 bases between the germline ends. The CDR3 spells CASSDREALSYTF. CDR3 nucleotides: TGTGCCAGCAGTGATAGGGAGGCCCTTAGCTACACCTTC.

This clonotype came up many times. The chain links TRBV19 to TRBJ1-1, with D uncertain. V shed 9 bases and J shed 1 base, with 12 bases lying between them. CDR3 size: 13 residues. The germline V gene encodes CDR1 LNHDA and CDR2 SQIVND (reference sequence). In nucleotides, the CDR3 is TGTGCCAGCTGGAATTTGGGGAACACTGAAGCTTTCTTT. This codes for CASWNLGNTEAFF.

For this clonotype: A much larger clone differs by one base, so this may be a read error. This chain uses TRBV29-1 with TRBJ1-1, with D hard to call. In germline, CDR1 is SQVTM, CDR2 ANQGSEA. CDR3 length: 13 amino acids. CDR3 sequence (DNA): TGCAGCGTTGAACTCCCAGGAGACACTGAAGCTTGCTTT. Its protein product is CSVELPGDTEACF.

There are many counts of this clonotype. CDR3 sequence: CASSQVLNTEAFF. DNA of the CDR3: TGTGCCAGCAGCCAAGTCCTGAACACTGAAGCTTTCTTT. The V gene is TRBV3-1, the J gene TRBJ1-1; D ambiguous. The CDR3 totals 13 residues. Deletions cut 1 base from V and 0 bases from J, with 3 bases between. Germline CDR1 and CDR2: LGHDT and YNNKEL (reference sequence). Full variable domain (outside the CDR3, taken from reference TRBV3-1 and TRBJ1-1): DTAVSQTPKYLVTQMGNDKSIKCEQNLGHDTMYWYKQDSKKFLKIMFSYNNKELIINETVPNRFSPKSPDKAHLNLHINSLELGDSAVYFCASSQVLNTEAFFGQGTRLTVV.

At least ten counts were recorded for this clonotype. The CDR3 reads CAISVTGDYGYTF. CDR3 sequence (DNA): TGTGCCATCAGTGTGACAGGGGACTATGGCTACACCTTC. The chain carries TRBV10-3 and TRBJ1-2; 8 bases match TRBD1. V shed 4 bases, J shed 3 bases, and the junction held 1 base outside the gene matches. This CDR3 region has 13 residues. Germline V gives CDR1 ENHRY, CDR2 SYGVKD.

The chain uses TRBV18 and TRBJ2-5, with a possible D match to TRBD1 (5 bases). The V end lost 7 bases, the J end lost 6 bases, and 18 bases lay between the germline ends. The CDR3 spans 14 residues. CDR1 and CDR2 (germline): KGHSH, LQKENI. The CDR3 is CASFQGGWEQTQYF. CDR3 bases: TGTGCCAGCTTCCAGGGCGGATGGGAACAGACCCAGTACTTC. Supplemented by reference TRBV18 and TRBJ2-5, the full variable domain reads NAGVMQNPRHLVRRRGQEARLRCSPMKGHSHVYWYRQLPEEGLKFMVYLQKENIIDESGMPKERFSAEFPKEGPSILRIQQVVRGDSAAYFCASFQGGWEQTQYFGPGTRLLVL.

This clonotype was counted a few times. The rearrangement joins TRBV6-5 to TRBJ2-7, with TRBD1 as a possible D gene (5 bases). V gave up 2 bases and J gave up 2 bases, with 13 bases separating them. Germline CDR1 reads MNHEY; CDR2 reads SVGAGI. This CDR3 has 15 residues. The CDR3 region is CASSYDPDITYEQYF. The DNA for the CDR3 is TGTGCCAGCAGTTACGATCCGGACATTACCTACGAGCAGTACTTC.

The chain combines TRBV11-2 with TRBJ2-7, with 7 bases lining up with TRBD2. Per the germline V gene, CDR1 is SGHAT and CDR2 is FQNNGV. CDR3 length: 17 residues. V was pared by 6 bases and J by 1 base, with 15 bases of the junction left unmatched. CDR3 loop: CASSDLAVGRRSYEQYF. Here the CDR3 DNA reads TGTGCCAGCAGTGATCTAGCGGTGGGACGGAGATCCTACGAGCAGTACTTC.

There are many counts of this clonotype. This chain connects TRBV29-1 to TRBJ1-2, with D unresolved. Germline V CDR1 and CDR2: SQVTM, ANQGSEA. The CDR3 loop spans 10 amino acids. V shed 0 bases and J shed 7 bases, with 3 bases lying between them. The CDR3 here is CSVEDGGYTF. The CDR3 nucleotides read TGCAGCGTTGAAGACGGTGGCTACACCTTC.

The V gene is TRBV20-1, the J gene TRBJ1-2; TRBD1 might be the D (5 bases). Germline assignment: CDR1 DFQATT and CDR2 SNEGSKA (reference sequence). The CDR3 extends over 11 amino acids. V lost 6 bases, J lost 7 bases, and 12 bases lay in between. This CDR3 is CSAGRGGGYTF. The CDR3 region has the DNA TGCAGTGCCGGGAGGGGCGGTGGCTACACCTTC.

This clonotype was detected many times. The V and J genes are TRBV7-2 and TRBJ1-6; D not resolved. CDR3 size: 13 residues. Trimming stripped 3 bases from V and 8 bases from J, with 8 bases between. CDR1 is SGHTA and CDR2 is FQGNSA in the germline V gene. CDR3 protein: CASSFNPDSPLHF. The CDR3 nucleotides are TGTGCCAGCAGCTTTAATCCCGATTCACCCCTCCACTTT.